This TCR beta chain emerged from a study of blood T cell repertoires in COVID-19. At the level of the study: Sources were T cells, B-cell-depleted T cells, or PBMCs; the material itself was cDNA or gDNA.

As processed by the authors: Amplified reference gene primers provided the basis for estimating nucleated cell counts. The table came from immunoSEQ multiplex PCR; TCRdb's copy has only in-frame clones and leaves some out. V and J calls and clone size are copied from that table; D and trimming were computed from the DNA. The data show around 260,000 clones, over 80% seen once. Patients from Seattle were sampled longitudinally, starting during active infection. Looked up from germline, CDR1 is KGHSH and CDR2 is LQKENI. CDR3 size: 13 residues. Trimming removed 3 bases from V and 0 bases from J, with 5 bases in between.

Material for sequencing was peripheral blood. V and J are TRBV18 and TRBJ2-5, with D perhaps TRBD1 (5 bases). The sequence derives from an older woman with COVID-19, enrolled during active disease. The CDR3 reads CASSPTDQETQYF. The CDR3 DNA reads TGTGCCAGCTCACCGACAGACCAAGAGACCCAGTACTTC.